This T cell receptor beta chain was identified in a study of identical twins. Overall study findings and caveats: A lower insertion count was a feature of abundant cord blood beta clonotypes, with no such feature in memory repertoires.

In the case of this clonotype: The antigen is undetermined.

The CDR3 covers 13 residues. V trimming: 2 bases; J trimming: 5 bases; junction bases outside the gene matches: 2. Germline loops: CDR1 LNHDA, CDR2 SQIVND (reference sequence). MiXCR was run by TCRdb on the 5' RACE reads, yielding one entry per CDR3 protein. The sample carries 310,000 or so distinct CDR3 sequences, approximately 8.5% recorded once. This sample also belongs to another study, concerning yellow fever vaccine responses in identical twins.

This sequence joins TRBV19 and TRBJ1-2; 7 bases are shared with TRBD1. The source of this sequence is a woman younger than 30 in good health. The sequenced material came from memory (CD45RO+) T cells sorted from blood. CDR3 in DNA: TGTGCCAGTAGTATACGACAGGGTTATGGCTACACCTTC. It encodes CASSIRQGYGYTF. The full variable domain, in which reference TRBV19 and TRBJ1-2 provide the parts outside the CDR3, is DGGITQSPKYLFRKEGQNVTLSCEQNLNHDAMYWYRQDPGQGLRLIYYSQIVNDFQKGDIAEGYSVSREKKESFPLTVTSAQKNPTAFYLCASSIRQGYGYTFGSGTRLTVV.